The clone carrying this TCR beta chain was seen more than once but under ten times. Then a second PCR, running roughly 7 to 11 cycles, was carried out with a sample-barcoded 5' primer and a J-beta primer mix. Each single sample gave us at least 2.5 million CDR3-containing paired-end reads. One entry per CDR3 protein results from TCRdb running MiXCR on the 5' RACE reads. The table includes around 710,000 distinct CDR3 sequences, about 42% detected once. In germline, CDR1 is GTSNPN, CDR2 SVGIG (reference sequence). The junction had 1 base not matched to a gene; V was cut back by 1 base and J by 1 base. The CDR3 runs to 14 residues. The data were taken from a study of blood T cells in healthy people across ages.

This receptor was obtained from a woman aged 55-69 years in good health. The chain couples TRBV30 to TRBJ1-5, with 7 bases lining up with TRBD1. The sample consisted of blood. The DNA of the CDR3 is TGTGCCTGGAGTGGGGACAGAAGCAATCAGCCCCAGCATTTT. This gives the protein CAWSGDRSNQPQHF. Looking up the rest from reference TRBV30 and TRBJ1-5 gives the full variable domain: SQTIHQWPATLVQPVGSPLSLECTVEGTSNPNLYWYRQAAGRGLQLLFYSVGIGQISSEVPQNLSASRPQDRQFILSSKKLLLSDSGFYLCAWSGDRSNQPQHFGDGTRLSIL.